The next 18 T cell receptor beta chains were all read from a single sample in a study of cytomegalovirus exposure and HLA in healthy donors. Both 60 Vbeta primers and 13 Jbeta primers went into the PCR. Generated by immunoSEQ multiplex PCR, the TCRdb table keeps only in-frame clones and is missing some. The sample records 120,000 to 150,000 clones, around 85% being singletons. What was sequenced was PBMCs. Source of these receptors: a woman in her twenties or thirties in good health and CMV-seronegative.

The chain is built from TRBV5-4 and TRBJ1-1, with 7 nucleotides matching TRBD1. CDR1 is SGHNT, CDR2 YYREEE, per germline (reference sequence). V lost 3 bases, J lost 6 bases, and 5 bases stayed unmatched. This CDR3 region has 13 residues. CDR3 protein: CASSSRRGPEAFF. CDR3 nucleotide sequence: TGTGCCAGCAGCTCTAGGAGGGGGCCTGAAGCTTTCTTT. Filled out from reference TRBV5-4 and TRBJ1-1, the complete variable domain reads ETGVTQSPTHLIKTRGQQVTLRCSSQSGHNTVSWYQQALGQGPQFIFQYYREEENGRGNFPPRFSGLQFPNYSSELNVNALELDDSALYLCASSSRRGPEAFFGQGTRLTVV.

CDR3 DNA sequence: TGTGCCAGTAGTATCAACAGGGTCAGCAATCAGCCCCAGCATTTT. Translating gives CASSINRVSNQPQHF. The rearrangement uses TRBV19 and TRBJ1-5; weak D call: TRBD1 (6 bases). The CDR3 is 15 residues long. Trimming stripped 3 bases from V and 1 base from J, with 10 bases between. Germline V gene lookup returns CDR1 LNHDA and CDR2 SQIVND (reference sequence).

There are a few counts of this clone. CDR3 in amino acids: CASSLTTGGHNEQFF. The CDR3 DNA reads as TGCGCCAGCAGCTTAACTACGGGAGGACACAATGAGCAGTTCTTC. The genes are TRBV5-1 and TRBJ2-1, with TRBD2 matching over 7 bases. Trimming at V came to 2 bases and at J to 5 bases, leaving 7 bases not matched to a gene. CDR3 length: 15 residues. Germline CDR1 reads SGHRS; CDR2 reads YFSETQ.

This clone was seen just once. This chain connects TRBV30 to TRBJ2-3, with 9 bases fitting TRBD2. There are 14 residues in the CDR3. The V and J ends lost 2 bases and 6 bases, in that order; junction bases with no gene match: 6. Per the germline V gene, CDR1 is GTSNPN and CDR2 is SVGIG (reference sequence). DNA for the CDR3: TGTGCCTGGAGTTTGCTAGCGGGGTCGGATACGCAGTATTTT. It is translated as CAWSLLAGSDTQYF.

The chain joins TRBV6-6 to TRBJ1-5; perhaps TRBD1 as D (6 bases). Germline V gene data show CDR1 as MNHNY and CDR2 as SVGAGI (reference sequence). This CDR3 comprises 16 residues. V was cut by 5 bases and J by 0 bases, with 14 bases left in between. CDR3 amino acids: CASSSGRGYSNQPQHF. CDR3 DNA: TGTGCCAGCAGTAGCGGCAGGGGATATAGCAATCAGCCCCAGCATTTT.

The chain combines TRBV21-1 with TRBJ2-2; TRBD2 is the table's D call and was not checked against the DNA. TRBV21-1 represents a pseudogene. CDR3 length: 16 residues. The CDR3 loop reads CASSKGEAGGTGELFF. CDR3 DNA sequence: TGTGCCAGCAGCAAAGGGGAGGCCGGAGGCACCGGGGAGCTGTTTTTT.

V usage is TRBV7-2 and J usage is TRBJ2-2; 7 bases are shared with TRBD2. The CDR3 is made up of 16 amino acids. Germline V lookup: CDR1 SGHTA, CDR2 FQGNSA. Trimming removed 4 bases from V and 5 bases from J; junction bases left unmatched: 10. In DNA form, the CDR3 reads TGTGCCAGCAGCTCCCGCCACGGGGGGTCTACCGGGGAGCTGTTTTTT. This translates into CASSSRHGGSTGELFF.

The V gene is TRBV9, the J gene TRBJ2-7; TRBD2 matches 8 bases. Per germline, CDR1 SGDLS and CDR2 YYNGEE. With 5 bases clipped from V and 3 bases from J, the junction kept 10 bases outside the gene matches. The length of the CDR3 is 15 residues. The CDR3 DNA reads TGTGCCAGCAGTCAAGCGGGAGCCTCTAGCTACGAGCAGTACTTC. Translation gives CASSQAGASSYEQYF.

This chain connects TRBV2 to TRBJ2-5; possible D gene TRBD1, 6 bases. The CDR3 spans 16 residues. Germline CDR1 and CDR2: SNHLY and FYNNEI. The germline V and J ends were trimmed by 1 base and 5 bases, with 17 bases remaining between them. This CDR3 reads CASSEGGQGLAETQYF. The CDR3 DNA follows: TGTGCCAGCAGTGAAGGAGGGCAGGGGCTCGCTGAGACCCAGTACTTC.

The V call is TRBV5-4, the J call TRBJ2-1; 12 bases are a match to TRBD2. CDR3 length: 15 amino acids. After removal of 3 bases from V and 8 bases from J, the junction contained 6 bases not matched to a gene. Germline CDR1 reads SGHNT; CDR2 reads YYREEE (reference sequence). CDR3 nucleotide sequence: TGTGCCAGCAGCTCTCTAGCGGGAGGGCCTCATGAGCAGTTCTTC. Residues: CASSSLAGGPHEQFF.

The chain couples TRBV15 to TRBJ2-5; unclear D gene. CDR1 and CDR2 (germline): LNHNV, YYDKDF (reference sequence). The CDR3 sequence is 15 residues long. V lost 0 bases and J 5 bases, leaving 13 bases between the germline ends. The CDR3: CATSRDQPVLETQYF. Written as DNA, the CDR3 is TGTGCCACCAGCAGAGATCAACCAGTCCTTGAGACCCAGTACTTC.

J is TRBJ2-2 and V is TRBV5-1, with a possible D match to TRBD2 (6 bases). The V end lost 0 bases, the J end lost 1 base, and 7 bases lay between the germline ends. The V gene's germline CDR1 is SGHRS and CDR2 YFSETQ. This CDR3 comprises 15 residues. CDR3 bases: TGCGCCAGCAGCTTGGGGGGACTGAACACCGGGGAGCTGTTTTTT. Encoded protein: CASSLGGLNTGELFF.

This clone appeared a few times. The chain couples TRBV9 to TRBJ1-1, with 9 bases lining up with TRBD1. J was trimmed by 4 bases and V by 3 bases; bases with no gene match: 7. CDR1 is SGDLS, CDR2 YYNGEE, per germline. The CDR3 has 15 amino acids. The DNA of the CDR3 is TGTGCCAGCAGCGCGCGGGACAGGGTGGGCACTGAAGCTTTCTTT. Translated: CASSARDRVGTEAFF.

The rearrangement joins TRBV5-6 to TRBJ2-5; 8 nucleotides align to TRBD2. The CDR3 length is 16 residues. Trimming cost V 4 bases and J 5 bases; bases outside gene matches: 13. Germline CDR1 reads SGHDT; CDR2 reads YYEEEE. For the CDR3, the DNA is TGTGCCAGCAGCCCCTGGGAACCGGGGGGGCCGGAGACCCAGTACTTC. The encoded protein is CASSPWEPGGPETQYF. Together with reference TRBV5-6 and TRBJ2-5, the CDR3 gives the full variable domain: DAGVTQSPTHLIKTRGQQVTLRCSPKSGHDTVSWYQQALGQGPQFIFQYYEEEERQRGNFPDRFSGHQFPNYSSELNVNALLLGDSALYLCASSPWEPGGPETQYFGPGTRLLVL.

V gene TRBV9 combines with J gene TRBJ2-1, with D possibly matching TRBD2 (6 bases). Germline CDR1 is SGDLS and CDR2 is YYNGEE. The CDR3 spans 18 residues. V lost 3 bases, J lost 7 bases, and 26 bases lay in between. The CDR3 region is CASSARPPPWTTTNEQFF. The CDR3, as DNA: TGTGCCAGCAGCGCCCGGCCCCCCCCCTGGACTACTACAAATGAGCAGTTCTTC.

J is TRBJ2-5 and V is TRBV9; 12 bases line up with TRBD2. The closer fit of TRBJ2-7 to the DNA end suggests the J call may be wrong. Germline V gene sequence: CDR1 SGDLS, CDR2 YYNGEE. The CDR3 covers 15 residues. The CDR3 DNA reads TGTGCCAGCAGCGTAGGGACTAGCGGGGCCTACGAGCAGTACTTC. Translated, it gives CASSVGTSGAYEQYF.

V is TRBV29-1 and J is TRBJ2-7; 10 bases agree with TRBD1. In germline, CDR1 is SQVTM, CDR2 ANQGSEA. The CDR3 contains 13 residues. V lost 8 bases to trimming and J lost 5 bases; unmatched junction nucleotides: 9. Here the CDR3 reads CSTVGQGVNEQYF. CDR3 bases: TGCAGCACGGTAGGACAGGGGGTAAACGAGCAGTACTTC.

The DNA of the CDR3 is TGCGCCAGCAGCCGGGAGTATGAAGATACGCAGTATTTT. Translated: CASSREYEDTQYF. This chain uses TRBV10-2 with TRBJ2-3, with a possible D match to TRBD2 (6 bases). CDR1 is WSHSY and CDR2 is SAAADI in the germline V gene. This CDR3 spans 13 amino acids. With 6 bases removed from V and 5 bases from J, the gap between germline ends came to 12 bases.